This T cell receptor (beta chain) was recorded in a study of control samples from healthy donors and cancer patients. The CDR3 extends over 16 amino acids. Germline lookup yields CDR1 SGHDT and CDR2 YYEEEE. The ends were cut back, 0 bases at V and 4 bases at J, with 14 bases in the middle. Libraries were prepared by immunoSEQ multiplex PCR; TCRdb keeps only in-frame clonotypes and omits some of them. The sample shows roughly 100,000 clones, about four fifths of them seen only once. The sample taken for sequencing was blood. The rearrangement links TRBV5-6 to TRBJ1-5, with D unclear. The TCR originated in a woman in her forties or fifties in good health. The CDR3, as DNA: TGTGCCAGCAGCTTGGACGGGTCGGGTCTTAATCAGCCCCAGCATTTT. Translating it yields CASSLDGSGLNQPQHF.